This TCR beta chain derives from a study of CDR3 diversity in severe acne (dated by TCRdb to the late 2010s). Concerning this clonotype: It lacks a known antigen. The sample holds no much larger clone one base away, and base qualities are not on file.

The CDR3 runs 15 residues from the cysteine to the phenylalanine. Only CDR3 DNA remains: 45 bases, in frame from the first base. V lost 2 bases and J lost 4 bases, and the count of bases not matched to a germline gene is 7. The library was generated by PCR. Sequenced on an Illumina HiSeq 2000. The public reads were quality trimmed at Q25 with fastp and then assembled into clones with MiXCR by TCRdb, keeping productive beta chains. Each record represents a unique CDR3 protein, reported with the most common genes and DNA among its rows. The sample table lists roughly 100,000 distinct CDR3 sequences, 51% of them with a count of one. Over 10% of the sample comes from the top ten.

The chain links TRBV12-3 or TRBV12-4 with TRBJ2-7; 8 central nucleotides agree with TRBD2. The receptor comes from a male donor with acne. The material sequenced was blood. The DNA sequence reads TGTGCCAGCAGTTTACCAGCGGGAGAGATATACGAGCAGTACTTC. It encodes CASSLPAGEIYEQYF.